These T cell receptor beta chains were read from a single sample in a study of blood T cell repertoires in COVID-19. TCRdb's copy holds only in-frame clones and misses some; the assay was immunoSEQ multiplex PCR. The data contain 53,000 or so clones, less than 85% of them seen just once; the ten biggest clones take up approximately 15%. Sequencing used peripheral blood. These receptor sequences come from a man between 65 and 85 years old with active COVID-19. CDR3s include the opening cysteine and the closing phenylalanine or tryptophan. The D gene is left open where the match is weak.

j_call v_call d_call cdr3_nt cdr3_aa
TRBJ1-5 TRBV6-5 - TGTGCTAAGGAGGGGAAGGGGACCCAGCATTTT CAKEGKGTQHF
TRBJ1-1 TRBV7-2 - TGTGCCAGCAGCTTAGCGGGAGGTCGGAACACTGAAGCTTTCTTT CASSLAGGRNTEAFF
TRBJ1-2 TRBV15 - TGTGCCACCAGCAGAGATAAGACAGCCTATGGCTACACCTTC CATSRDKTAYGYTF
TRBJ2-1 TRBV7-9 TRBD2 TGTGGATACAGACTAGCGGGATACAATGAGCAGTTCTTC CGYRLAGYNEQFF
TRBJ1-2 TRBV10-3 TRBD1 TGTGCCATCAGTGAGGGGGCAGGGGGCGCCGTCTATGGCTACACCTTC CAISEGAGGAVYGYTF
TRBJ1-1 TRBV21-1 - TGTGCCAGCAGCACCCCGACGGGCCGGGGCACTGAAGCTTTCTTT CASSTPTGRGTEAFF
TRBJ1-4 TRBV10-3 TRBD1 TGTGCCATCAGCGGGGACAGGGGCCGGGAAAAACTGTTTTTT CAISGDRGREKLFF
TRBJ1-1 TRBV7-9 - TGTGCCAGCAGCCATACTGAAGCTTTCTTT CASSHTEAFF
TRBJ1-1 TRBV5-1 - TGCGCCAGCTCCTGGTGGGGGGTTGGAACTGAAGCTTTCTTT CASSWWGVGTEAFF
TRBJ1-5 TRBV27 TRBD1 TGTGCCAGCAAGCTCCGGGACAGGGACAATCAGCCCCAGCATTTT CASKLRDRDNQPQHF
TRBJ2-5 TRBV7-2 TRBD2 TGTGCCAGCAGTCCCACTAGCGGGAGGATTGAGACCCAGTACTTC CASSPTSGRIETQYF